This TCR beta chain originates from a study of beta chain features in type 1 diabetes (dated by TCRdb to between 2018 and 2020). Study-wide context: Patients and healthy donors did not differ in mean age, gender distribution, total cell number or subset yield. Regulatory and stem cell-like memory subsets were isolated from only 8 patients and roughly 8 healthy donors, whereas naive and central memory subsets came from all 30 or so donors. A total of roughly 98,000,000 sorted cells were examined across all samples, and RNA yield correlated strongly with the number of cells per subset. The study compared TCRB repertoires of sorted circulating CD4+ T cell subsets between recently diagnosed type 1 diabetes patients and matched healthy donors.

Here is what the overall study found, with its caveats: Because the HLA sub-analyses included only small numbers of individuals, any influence of HLA type on TCRB rearrangement was left unresolved. Because cDNA was sequenced instead of genomic DNA, highly expressing activated cells could be over-represented, though the groups showed no difference in activation or CD3 levels. A moderate but significant shortening of TCRB CDR3 length was observed in type 1 diabetes patients in all four CD4+ subsets. Naive, central memory and regulatory TCRB repertoires appeared to be more similar among patients than among healthy donors. PCR may preferentially amplify shorter templates, but because patient and control samples were amplified and corrected together, any resulting skew would affect both groups equally. Fewer insertions and more nucleotide deletions at VDJ recombination sites were observed in patients with type 1 diabetes, implying thymic rearrangement abnormalities.

This clone has just a few counts. Its recognized antigen is unknown. The record has no base qualities; no much larger clone is one base away. The High Capacity cDNA Reverse Transcription Kit was used to reverse transcribe all of the isolated RNA, meaning that expressed TCRB transcripts were what got sequenced. Deep immunoSEQ sequencing was performed on naive, central memory and regulatory T cell samples, with an average of about 4 million total reads per sample. Sorted cells were lysed in RLT buffer, and RNA was extracted using DNase-treated RNeasy Micro or Mini kits according to cell number. To prevent cross-contamination, each cell subset was processed individually, whereas patient and healthy donor samples were processed jointly. The immunoSEQ multiplex PCR was used to amplify TCRB sequences from cDNA, generating 87-bp fragments that spanned the CDR3 region. Amplicons were sequenced on the Illumina HiSeq platform. Per the original workflow: Synthetic template baselines were used to correct PCR bias computationally, reads within Hamming distance 2 were collapsed together, and singletons that could not be merged were discarded. By aligning reads against IMGT, V, D and J genes, CDR3 length, and insertions or deletions at six rearrangement sites were assigned. Within each subset, clonotype counts were normalized to sorted cell number, and only after that were true diversity and Gini coefficients computed with the tcR R package. The overlap coefficient, calculated on TCRB nucleotide sequences, was used to measure repertoire sharing. Out-of-frame TCRB sequences from naive cells were analyzed as a proxy for the pre-selection repertoire. TCRdb provides this immuneACCESS table in a form limited to in-frame rearrangements. Some clones are lacking; in checked studies, under half of them reflect an unresolved V gene, and why the rest are absent is not known. That table furnishes V, J and clone size, whereas the DNA furnished D and trimming. In all, the sample holds 350,000 to 450,000 clones, and around 13% of those were seen once. Approximately 0.035% of the sample belongs to the ten largest clones.

Each donor gave one peripheral blood draw, averaging around 120 mL, which was collected into heparinised tubes. Naive, central memory, regulatory and stem cell-like memory CD4+ T cells were sorted on a BD FACSAria II using a panel including CD45RO, CCR7, CD25, CD127, CD95 and CD27. All sorted populations exceeded 95% purity. PBMCs were isolated immediately by Lymphoprep density gradient centrifugation and stained directly without culture. So that batch effects would be minimized, each experiment stained and sorted samples in pairs, pairing one healthy donor with one patient. Sequencing used naive CD4+ T cells from blood. The sample's cell subset or site label, in plain terms: true naive CD4+ T cells. The receptor's source is a man aged 30-40 years in good health.

This receptor has the CDR3 CASSESLNTEAFF. The DNA reads as follows: TGTGCCAGCAGTGAATCTCTCAACACTGAAGCTTTCTTT. The rearranged chain carries TRBV6-1 and TRBJ1-1; no D gene is confidently identified. CDR1 and CDR2 are drawn from the germline V gene: MNHNS, SASEGT. The CDR3, cysteine through phenylalanine, is 13 amino acids long. Here the CDR3 DNA is all that survives: 39 bases in frame from base 1. The germline ends are 6 bases apart after V is trimmed by 2 bases and J by 2 bases.